The 32 T cell receptor beta chains below all came from one sample that was sequenced in a study of T cell responses to AZD1222 COVID-19 vaccine. Method: immunoSEQ multiplex PCR; TCRdb's copy keeps in-frame clones and lacks some. This table holds about 140,000 clones, 85% to 95% found once. The sequencing here drew on peripheral blood, taken on day 0 of AZD1222 vaccination. The receptors were sampled from an adult in good health.

This chain connects TRBV5-6 to TRBJ1-4; perhaps TRBD1 as D (6 bases). The CDR3 has 14 residues. CDR1 and CDR2 (germline): SGHDT, YYEEEE. Trimming took 4 bases from V and 8 from J, leaving 15 bases between them. CDR3 in DNA: TGTGCCAGCAGCATCAGACAGGCGGGGGAAAAACTGTTTTTT. Its translation is CASSIRQAGEKLFF.

This rearrangement joins TRBV5-5 to TRBJ2-3; the match to TRBD2 covers 8 bases. The trim removed 2 bases at V and 2 bases at J, leaving 10 bases unmatched. This CDR3 spans 17 amino acids. Germline V lookup: CDR1 SGHKS, CDR2 YYEKEE (reference sequence). The CDR3 bases are TGTGCCAGCAGCTTAACCACTAGCGGTTACTCCACAGATACGCAGTATTTT. This translates into CASSLTTSGYSTDTQYF.

The rearrangement joins TRBV15 to TRBJ1-5; D may be TRBD1 (6 bases). The CDR3 consists of 14 residues. Germline CDR1 is LNHNV and CDR2 is YYDKDF (reference sequence). The V end lost 4 bases, the J end lost 5 bases, and 12 bases lay between the germline ends. CDR3 bases: TGTGCCACCAGCACCAGACAGGCGGATCAGCCCCAGCATTTT. This translates into CATSTRQADQPQHF. The entire variable domain, with the rest obtained from reference TRBV15 and TRBJ1-5, is as follows: DAMVIQNPRYQVTQFGKPVTLSCSQTLNHNVMYWYQQKSSQAPKLLFHYYDKDFNNEADTPDNFQSRRPNTSFCFLDIRSPGLGDTAMYLCATSTRQADQPQHFGDGTRLSIL.

The table lists this clone with a few counts. The V call is TRBV4-1, the J call TRBJ2-2; no definite D call. Per germline, CDR1 MGHRA and CDR2 YSYEKL. CDR3 length equals 13 residues. V gave up 1 base and J gave up 7 bases, with 7 bases separating them. This CDR3 is CASSQGWVGELFF. In nucleotides, the CDR3 is TGCGCCAGCAGCCAAGGATGGGTCGGGGAGCTGTTTTTT.

The chain uses TRBV11-2 and TRBJ1-1; TRBD1 might be the D (5 bases). CDR1 and CDR2 (germline): SGHAT, FQNNGV. V was clipped by 5 bases and J by 4 bases, with 14 bases between them. The CDR3 runs to 14 residues. The CDR3: CASSPSSGGTEAFF. The CDR3, as DNA: TGTGCCAGCAGCCCCTCTTCGGGGGGCACTGAAGCTTTCTTT.

In its sample, this clone was seen a few times. The rearrangement links TRBV1 to TRBJ1-2. TRBV1 is noted as a pseudogene. This CDR3 contains 14 residues. The CDR3 DNA sequence: TGCACCAGCAGCCAAGATCCGGGGAGGGATGGCTACACCTTC. Amino acid sequence: CTSSQDPGRDGYTF.

V is TRBV6-5 and J is TRBJ1-2; a possible D gene is TRBD1 (5 bases). The V end lost 6 bases, the J end lost 6 bases, and 14 bases lay between the germline ends. Germline CDR1 MNHEY, CDR2 SVGAGI. CDR3 length: 13 amino acids. The CDR3 DNA reads TGTGCCAGCAGGGGGACGACAGCTGATGGCTACACCTTC. Its translation is CASRGTTADGYTF.

The chain joins TRBV9 to TRBJ1-1; possibly TRBD1 for D (5 bases). From germline, CDR1 is SGDLS and CDR2 YYNGEE. This CDR3 spans 21 amino acids. Between the trimmed V and J ends, which lost 0 bases and 4 bases, there was a span of 31 bases. The CDR3 region is CASSVAEFPRGLDLGGTEAFF. The CDR3, as DNA: TGTGCCAGCAGCGTAGCTGAGTTTCCGCGCGGCTTGGACCTTGGGGGCACTGAAGCTTTCTTT.

The chain links TRBV5-8 to TRBJ1-6; weak D call: TRBD1 (5 bases). V lost 7 bases, J lost 9 bases, and 14 bases lay in between. Germline V lookup: CDR1 SGHTS, CDR2 YDEGEE. The CDR3 extends over 13 amino acids. Here the CDR3 DNA reads TGTGCCAGCGGGGGGACTTTTAGTTCACCCCTCCACTTT. It specifies CASGGTFSSPLHF.

This chain joins TRBV11-3 and TRBJ2-7, with TRBD1 identical over 11 bases. The CDR3 sequence is 16 residues long. Trimming took 5 bases from V and 3 from J; bases not matched to a gene: 9. Looked up from germline, CDR1 is SGHNT and CDR2 is YENEEA. The CDR3 spells CASSPGQGATFYEQYF. For the CDR3, the DNA is TGTGCCAGCAGCCCCGGACAGGGGGCAACTTTCTACGAGCAGTACTTC.

This clone was counted a single time. The chain recombines TRBV6-5 with TRBJ2-2, with D maybe TRBD2 (5 bases). V was cut by 0 bases and J by 3 bases, with 8 bases left in between. The CDR3 length is 15 residues. The germline V gene has CDR1 MNHEY and CDR2 SVGAGI. The CDR3 DNA reads as TGTGCCAGCAGTTACTCCCTAGCTTACACCGGGGAGCTGTTTTTT. Translating it yields CASSYSLAYTGELFF.

This rearrangement joins TRBV5-1 to TRBJ2-7; no firm D call. V was pared by 4 bases and J by 4 bases, with 18 bases between. Germline CDR1 SGHRS, CDR2 YFSETQ. The CDR3 is made up of 15 amino acids. Here the CDR3 DNA reads TGCGCCAGCAGCCCTGCAGGCTTCCTGGGGTACGAGCAGTACTTC. Translated, it gives CASSPAGFLGYEQYF.

The V and J genes are TRBV9 and TRBJ2-1; D is possibly TRBD1 (6 bases). V lost 0 bases, J lost 7 bases, and 14 bases lay in between. In germline, CDR1 is SGDLS, CDR2 YYNGEE. This CDR3 is built from 15 residues. The CDR3, as DNA: TGTGCCAGCAGCGTAGAGGGGGTAGAATGGAATGAGCAGTTCTTC. Translation: CASSVEGVEWNEQFF. The whole variable domain, filled in from reference TRBV9 and TRBJ2-1, reads DSGVTQTPKHLITATGQRVTLRCSPRSGDLSVYWYQQSLDQGLQFLIQYYNGEERAKGNILERFSAQQFPDLHSELNLSSLELGDSALYFCASSVEGVEWNEQFFGPGTRLTVL.

This clone was seen a handful of times. The chain uses TRBV12-3 or TRBV12-4 and TRBJ2-7, with D hard to call. This CDR3 region has 13 residues. Trimming cost V 1 base and J 3 bases, with 7 bases left between them. CDR3 region: CASSLVGYYEQYF. CDR3 bases: TGTGCCAGCAGTTTAGTAGGGTACTACGAGCAGTACTTC.

The chain links TRBV5-1 to TRBJ2-3; D is uncertain. V was pared by 2 bases and J by 2 bases, with 9 bases between. Germline V gene sequence: CDR1 SGHRS, CDR2 YFSETQ. The CDR3 is 14 amino acids. The chain's CDR3 is CASSLLNPTDTQYF. The CDR3 region has the DNA TGCGCCAGCAGCTTATTGAATCCCACAGATACGCAGTATTTT.

This clone was observed a few times. The rearrangement links TRBV11-2 to TRBJ1-1; TRBD1 is a possible D gene (5 bases). The germline gives CDR1 SGHAT, CDR2 FQNNGV. The V gene lost 3 bases and the J gene lost 5 bases, with 13 bases spanning the gap. The length of the CDR3 is 14 residues. The CDR3 DNA sequence: TGTGCCAGCAGCTTGGGGACGTTTAGGACTGAAGCTTTCTTT. Protein product: CASSLGTFRTEAFF.

The table lists this clone with a count of one. This rearrangement joins TRBV10-2 to TRBJ1-4; 8 bases map to TRBD1. The CDR3 runs 14 residues. CDR1 and CDR2 (germline): WSHSY, SAAADI. V gave up 3 bases and J gave up 8 bases; unmatched junction bases: 5. The CDR3 sequence is CASSDKRQGEKLFF. The CDR3 DNA reads TGCGCCAGCAGTGATAAGAGACAGGGGGAAAAACTGTTTTTT.

The gene calls are TRBV5-4 and TRBJ2-3; weak D call: TRBD2 (5 bases). CDR3 size: 14 residues. CDR1 is SGHNT, CDR2 YYREEE, per germline (reference sequence). Trimming took off 2 bases at V and 0 bases at J, with 7 bases between the two ends. The CDR3, as DNA: TGTGCCAGCAGCTTTGACTATAGCACAGATACGCAGTATTTT. Protein product: CASSFDYSTDTQYF.

CDR3 sequence: CASSETDFYEQYF. DNA for the CDR3: TGTGCCAGCAGTGAGACAGACTTTTACGAGCAGTACTTC. The chain joins TRBV2 to TRBJ2-7; tentative D call: TRBD1 (5 bases). Germline CDR1 is SNHLY and CDR2 is FYNNEI. This CDR3 comprises 13 residues. V was trimmed by 3 bases and J by 4 bases, leaving 10 bases between them.

The chain uses TRBV29-1 and TRBJ2-3, with 7 bases aligning to TRBD1. The J segment lost 2 bases and the V segment lost 7 bases, leaving 6 bases of the junction unmatched. Germline values: CDR1 SQVTM, CDR2 ANQGSEA. CDR3 length: 13 amino acids. This chain's CDR3 is CSAPGQNTDTQYF. The CDR3 DNA reads TGCAGCGCTCCGGGACAGAACACAGATACGCAGTATTTT.

The chain recombines TRBV7-3 with TRBJ2-3; D is possibly TRBD2 (7 bases). Germline CDR1 SGHTA, CDR2 FQGTGA. This CDR3 spans 17 amino acids. The germline V and J ends were trimmed by 5 bases and 0 bases, with 18 bases remaining between them. CDR3 bases: TGTGCCAGCAGCAGAGGGGGTGCGGGAGTTAGCACAGATACGCAGTATTTT. It yields the protein CASSRGGAGVSTDTQYF.

This clone was found a few times. CDR3 region: CAWNTNSILYGYTF. In DNA form, the CDR3 reads TGTGCCTGGAATACGAACAGCATCCTCTATGGCTACACCTTC. V gene TRBV30 combines with J gene TRBJ1-2; D gene ambiguous. V lost 4 bases, J lost 4 bases, and 16 bases lay in between. Germline assignment: CDR1 GTSNPN and CDR2 SVGIG (reference sequence). The CDR3 is 14 residues long.

The V call is TRBV5-4, the J call TRBJ1-4; 9 positions agree with TRBD1. Germline lookup yields CDR1 SGHNT and CDR2 YYREEE (reference sequence). The junction had 12 bases not matched to a gene; V was cut back by 7 bases and J by 5 bases. The CDR3 has 16 amino acids. CDR3 in DNA: TGTGCCAGCTCCCAATCCGGGACAGGGCCCAATGAAAAACTGTTTTTT. Protein: CASSQSGTGPNEKLFF.

This clone appeared once. This sequence joins TRBV30 and TRBJ1-1, with unresolved D. The CDR3 spans 11 residues. Germline CDR1 GTSNPN, CDR2 SVGIG (reference sequence). The V end lost 3 bases, the J end lost 1 base, and 3 bases lay between the germline ends. This CDR3 is CAWRPNTEAFF. CDR3 coding DNA: TGTGCCTGGAGACCGAACACTGAAGCTTTCTTT.

V gene TRBV19 combines with J gene TRBJ1-4; no firm D call. Trimming took off 7 bases at V and 7 bases at J, with 19 bases between the two ends. CDR1 is LNHDA, CDR2 SQIVND, per germline (reference sequence). CDR3 length: 15 residues. The CDR3 region is CASKRSDFRTEKLFF. The CDR3 DNA follows: TGTGCCAGTAAACGATCGGATTTTCGGACTGAAAAACTGTTTTTT.

This chain uses TRBV2 with TRBJ1-1; D ambiguous. CDR1 is SNHLY and CDR2 is FYNNEI in the germline V gene. V lost 5 bases and J lost 1, with 8 bases in between. There are 13 residues in the CDR3. The CDR3 sequence: CASSRLENTEAFF. Here the CDR3 DNA reads TGTGCCAGCAGTCGACTCGAGAACACTGAAGCTTTCTTT.

The CDR3 loop is CASSPWGAGPEAFF. Here the CDR3 DNA reads TGTGCCAGCTCACCTTGGGGCGCGGGCCCTGAAGCTTTCTTT. The J gene is TRBJ1-1, the V gene TRBV18; tentatively, D is TRBD1 (5 bases). CDR3 size: 14 residues. In germline, CDR1 is KGHSH, CDR2 LQKENI. Trimming removed 3 bases at V and 6 bases at J, with 14 bases between.

The CDR3 DNA follows: TGTGCCAGCAGCTTAGTCGCTAGCGGGGACACCGGGGAGCTGTTTTTT. Translation: CASSLVASGDTGELFF. The chain carries TRBV7-2 and TRBJ2-2; 9 nucleotides agree with TRBD2. This CDR3 is built from 16 residues. Trimming took 1 base from V and 3 from J; bases not matched to a gene: 3. CDR1 and CDR2 (germline): SGHTA, FQGNSA.

The chain couples TRBV7-9 to TRBJ2-5; TRBD1 matches 8 bases. The CDR3 runs 15 residues. CDR1 is SEHNR and CDR2 is FQNEAQ in the germline V gene (reference sequence). With 3 bases clipped from V and 5 bases from J, the junction kept 8 bases outside the gene matches. The CDR3 protein is CASSFLTGAGETQYF. In nucleotides, the CDR3 is TGTGCCAGCAGCTTTTTGACAGGGGCGGGCGAGACCCAGTACTTC.

The genes are TRBV3-1 (or the pseudogene TRBV3-2) and TRBJ2-5; D not resolved. V lost 0 bases and J 4 bases, leaving 6 bases between the germline ends. This CDR3 has 13 residues. Germline-derived CDR1 and CDR2 are LGHDT and YNNKEL (reference sequence). CDR3 DNA: TGTGCCAGCAGCCAAGATCAGGTAGAGACCCAGTACTTC. The encoded protein is CASSQDQVETQYF.

The chain couples TRBV9 to TRBJ1-1; D is possibly TRBD1 (5 bases). V was cut by 0 bases and J by 4 bases, with 13 bases left in between. Germline V gene data show CDR1 as SGDLS and CDR2 as YYNGEE. CDR3 size: 15 residues. This chain's CDR3 is CASSVGPGMGTEAFF. Here the CDR3 DNA reads TGTGCCAGCAGCGTAGGTCCAGGGATGGGCACTGAAGCTTTCTTT.

The chain joins TRBV6-5 to TRBJ1-2; D unresolved. Trimming cost V 8 bases and J 4 bases, with 8 bases left between them. Germline CDR1 is MNHEY and CDR2 is SVGAGI. The CDR3 is made up of 11 amino acids. DNA for the CDR3: TGTGCCAGCGACCCAGGCTATGGCTACACCTTC. Protein product: CASDPGYGYTF.